The entry below gives a single TCR beta chain sequence along with its context. The protocol was immunoSEQ multiplex PCR, while the TCRdb copy is restricted to in-frame clones and leaves out a portion. Of approximately 590,000 clones in the sample, roughly 96% are singletons; the top ten hold 0.095% to 0.12%. Only CD45RO-negative cells positively selected for CCR7 counted as naive CD8 cells, so terminally differentiated effector memory CD45RA+ cells were excluded. This sample was taken from a study of shared clonotypes between healthy human individuals. In germline, CDR1 is SEHNR, CDR2 FQNEAQ (reference sequence). V lost 1 base and J lost 3, with 12 bases in between. CDR3 size: 16 residues.

The sequence was obtained from a woman aged 25 to 39 in good health. Material for sequencing was naive CD8+ T cells sorted from blood. The chain employs TRBV7-9 and TRBJ2-2; D perhaps matches TRBD1 (6 bases). The CDR3 nucleotides are TGTGCCAGCAGCTTAGTGGACAGTGCGGACACCGGGGAGCTGTTTTTT. Its protein is CASSLVDSADTGELFF.